The T cell receptor beta chain described here comes from a study of blood T cell repertoires in COVID-19. The overall study: Acute-phase and convalescent COVID-19 samples originated in the United States, Italy and Spain.

Sequenced by immunoSEQ multiplex PCR; TCRdb stores in-frame clones only, minus some. The table shows 150,000 to 200,000 clones, with approximately 88% occurring only once. V lost 6 bases, J lost 3 bases, and 5 bases lay in between. The CDR3 contains 11 residues. Individuals aged about 18 to 89 years were recruited from 24 US areas. Either two negative PCRs, clearance, or symptom resolution qualified Cohort 3 donors as recovered. The clonotype was recovered from a woman younger than 30 who had recovered from COVID-19. Sequencing was performed on PBMCs or T cells enriched from blood (not recorded which). The chain uses TRBV12-3 or TRBV12-4 and TRBJ1-1; D unclear. The CDR3 DNA reads TGTGCCAGCAGCGAGGACACTGAAGCTTTCTTT. It translates to CASSEDTEAFF.